This T cell receptor (beta chain) is drawn from a study of T cells in Graves' hyperthyroidism and ophthalmopathy. Study-wide points: Blood held most thyroid clonotypes expanded above 0.001 frequency.

CDR1 is PRHDT and CDR2 is FYEKMQ in the germline V gene (reference sequence). V was shortened by 5 bases and J by 8 bases, with 15 bases between the two germline ends. The CDR3 is 14 amino acids. Patients with ophthalmopathy all had a Clinical Activity Score of at least 3, a NOSPECS grade of at least 4 and duration under 3 months. The PBMCs were taken from around 9.1 ml of fresh peripheral blood. The table lists this clonotype with a few counts. The antigen remains unidentified. Amplification of TCR beta CDR3 regions used RNA as the template. The study used the HTBI primer set for a first-round RT-PCR of the TCR CDR3. TCRdb re-called the multiplex PCR reads through MiXCR, storing one row per CDR3 protein. This table holds 400,000 to 500,000 distinct CDR3 sequences, roughly 14% found once.

The chain recombines TRBV13 with TRBJ2-2; D could derive from TRBD1 or TRBD2 (6 bases each). The sequence was obtained from a man younger than 30 with Graves' ophthalmopathy. Input material: blood. The CDR3 protein is CASSPISGAGELFF. The CDR3 region has the DNA TGTGCCAGCAGCCCAATATCGGGGGCGGGGGAGCTGTTTTTT.